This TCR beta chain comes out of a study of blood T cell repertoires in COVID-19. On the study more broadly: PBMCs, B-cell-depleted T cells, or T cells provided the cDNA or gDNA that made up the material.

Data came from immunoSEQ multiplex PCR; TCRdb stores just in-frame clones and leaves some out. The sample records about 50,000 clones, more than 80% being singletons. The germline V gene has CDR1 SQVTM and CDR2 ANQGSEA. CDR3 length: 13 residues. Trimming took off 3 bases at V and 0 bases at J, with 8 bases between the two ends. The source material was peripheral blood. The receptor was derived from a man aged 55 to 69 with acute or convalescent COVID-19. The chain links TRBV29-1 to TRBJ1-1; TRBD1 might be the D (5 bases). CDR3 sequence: CSVDWGLNTEAFF. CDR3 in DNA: TGCAGCGTTGACTGGGGCCTGAACACTGAAGCTTTCTTT.